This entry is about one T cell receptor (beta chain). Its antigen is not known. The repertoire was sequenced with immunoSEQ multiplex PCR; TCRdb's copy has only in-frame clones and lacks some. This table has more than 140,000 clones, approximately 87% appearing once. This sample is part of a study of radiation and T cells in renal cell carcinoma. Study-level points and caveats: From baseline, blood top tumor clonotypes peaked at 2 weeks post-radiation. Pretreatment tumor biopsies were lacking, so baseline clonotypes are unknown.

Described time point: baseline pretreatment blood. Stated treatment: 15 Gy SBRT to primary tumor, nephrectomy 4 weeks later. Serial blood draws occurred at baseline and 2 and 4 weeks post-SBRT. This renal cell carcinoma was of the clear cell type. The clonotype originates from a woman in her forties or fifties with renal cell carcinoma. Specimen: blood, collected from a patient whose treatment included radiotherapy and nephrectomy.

This CDR3 is CASSPPDRAEQYF. As DNA, the CDR3 is TGTGCCAGCTCACCACCCGACAGGGCCGAGCAGTACTTC. J is TRBJ2-7 and V is TRBV18; TRBD1 agrees at 7 bases. CDR1 is KGHSH, CDR2 LQKENI, per germline. Trimming removed 0 bases from V and 6 bases from J; junction bases left unmatched: 2. The CDR3 is made up of 13 amino acids.